A single sample gave rise to the 22 T cell receptor beta chains below, sequenced in a study of CD8+ T cells in alopecia areata. Specified treatment: oral pan-JAK inhibitor, 5-10 mg twice daily. cDNA reverse transcribed from extracted RNA served as the sequencing template. Repertoires were generated with immunoSEQ multiplex PCR, while TCRdb's copy carries only in-frame clones and drops some. The top ten clones hold roughly 22% of a sample with about 42,000 clones, roughly 65% of them seen once. Specimen: CD8+ T cells sorted from blood, collected at week 4, from a patient treated with tofacitinib. The receptors come from a human donor with alopecia areata.

The chain has TRBV25-1 and TRBJ2-7; no firm D call. CDR3 length: 13 residues. Germline CDR1 MGHDK, CDR2 SYGVNS. Trimming removed 4 bases at V and 0 bases at J, with 7 bases between. In DNA, the CDR3 is TGTGCCAGCAGTGTGGCAGACTCCTACGAGCAGTACTTC. Translated: CASSVADSYEQYF.

The V and J genes are TRBV30 and TRBJ1-2; D remains ambiguous. CDR1 and CDR2 from the germline V gene are GTSNPN and SVGIG (reference sequence). Trimming removed 1 base at V and 5 bases at J, with 11 bases between. The CDR3 length is 13 residues. The CDR3 loop reads CAWSATYRYGYTF. CDR3 DNA: TGTGCCTGGAGTGCAACCTACAGATATGGCTACACCTTC.

As regards this clone: The sample has other DNA sequences that encode this CDR3 too. The rearrangement links TRBV7-6 to TRBJ2-3, with a possible D match to TRBD1 (5 bases). The V gene lost 5 bases and the J gene lost 1 base, with 10 bases spanning the gap. The CDR3 has 14 amino acids. From germline, CDR1 is SGHVS and CDR2 FNYEAQ. CDR3 nucleotide sequence: TGTGCCAGCAGCCCCAGCAGGGGCACAGATACGCAGTATTTT. Protein sequence: CASSPSRGTDTQYF. The variable domain in full, with the rest retrieved from reference TRBV7-6 and TRBJ2-3, is GAGVSQSPRYKVTKRGQDVALRCDPISGHVSLYWYRQALGQGPEFLTYFNYEAQQDKSGLPNDRFSAERPEGSISTLTIQRTEQRDSAMYRCASSPSRGTDTQYFGPGTRLTVL.

This clone has a handful of counts. The chain links TRBV27 to TRBJ1-2; D is unresolved. CDR1 is MNHEY, CDR2 SMNVEV, per germline (reference sequence). Trimming removed 0 bases from V and 8 bases from J, with 10 bases in between. This CDR3 region has 13 residues. For the CDR3, the DNA is TGTGCCAGCAGTTTATCAGCGAGGTGGGGCTACACCTTC. Protein sequence: CASSLSARWGYTF.

This clone appeared a few times. The genes are TRBV4-1 and TRBJ1-1, with D tentatively TRBD1 (5 bases). The CDR3 runs 11 residues. V was cut by 5 bases and J by 6 bases, with 7 bases left in between. Germline V CDR1 and CDR2: MGHRA, YSYEKL. The CDR3 here is CASSEGSEAFF. The CDR3 DNA follows: TGCGCCAGCAGCGAGGGGTCTGAAGCTTTCTTT.

This rearrangement joins TRBV6-5 to TRBJ2-7; perhaps TRBD1 as D (7 bases). The length of the CDR3 is 13 residues. The V gene lost 2 bases and the J gene lost 6 bases, with 11 bases spanning the gap. Germline V gene lookup returns CDR1 MNHEY and CDR2 SVGAGI. The DNA of the CDR3 is TGTGCCAGCAGTTACGCCCAGGGGGGCGAGCAGTACTTC. Residues: CASSYAQGGEQYF.

This clone was counted a few times. V and J are TRBV7-9 and TRBJ1-4; D perhaps matches TRBD1 (6 bases). V dropped 2 bases and J dropped 3 bases, with 16 bases sitting between them. The CDR3 is 17 residues long. CDR1 and CDR2 (germline): SEHNR, FQNEAQ (reference sequence). CDR3 bases: TGTGCCAGCAGCTTAAGTGGGGGGCACCGGGCTAATGAAAAACTGTTTTTT. Its translation: CASSLSGGHRANEKLFF.

The CDR3 loop is CSALGQDLTANYGYTF. The CDR3 DNA reads as TGCAGCGCCTTGGGACAGGACCTAACTGCTAACTATGGCTACACCTTC. The rearrangement joins TRBV29-1 to TRBJ1-2; 8 bases agree with TRBD1. V gave up 7 bases and J gave up 0 bases; unmatched junction bases: 13. CDR3 length: 16 residues. Per the germline V gene, CDR1 is SQVTM and CDR2 is ANQGSEA. The full variable domain, with the rest looked up from reference TRBV29-1 and TRBJ1-2, is SAVISQKPSRDICQRGTSLTIQCQVDSQVTMMFWYRQQPGQSLTLIATANQGSEATYESGFVIDKFPISRPNLTFSTLTVSNMSPEDSSIYLCSALGQDLTANYGYTFGSGTRLTVV.

This clone appeared once. The chain employs TRBV5-6 and TRBJ2-7; a possible D gene is TRBD1 (6 bases). CDR3 length: 14 residues. Deletions cut 5 bases from V and 0 bases from J, with 12 bases between. Germline V gives CDR1 SGHDT, CDR2 YYEEEE. The CDR3 protein is CASRQGFISYEQYF. CDR3 nucleotides: TGTGCCAGCAGACAGGGATTTATCTCCTACGAGCAGTACTTC.

The V gene is TRBV9, the J gene TRBJ2-3, with D perhaps TRBD1 (5 bases). CDR3 length equals 15 residues. Trimming took 0 bases from V and 1 from J, leaving 9 bases between them. Germline V gives CDR1 SGDLS, CDR2 YYNGEE. The CDR3 protein is CASSVGGRGTDTQYF. CDR3 sequence (DNA): TGTGCCAGCAGCGTAGGGGGCAGGGGCACAGATACGCAGTATTTT.

The chain couples TRBV4-3 to TRBJ1-1; no definite D call. The germline CDR1 and CDR2 sequences are LGHNA and YSLEER. CDR3 length: 15 residues. V was shortened by 1 base and J by 1 base, with 10 bases between the two germline ends. The DNA for the CDR3 is TGCGCCAGCAGCCAAGTCCTTGGGGAGAACACTGAAGCTTTCTTT. Its translation: CASSQVLGENTEAFF.

The V gene is TRBV30, the J gene TRBJ2-7; weak D call: TRBD1 (5 bases). Trimming stripped 1 base from V and 1 base from J, with 8 bases between. The V gene's germline CDR1 is GTSNPN and CDR2 SVGIG (reference sequence). The length of the CDR3 is 13 residues. Here the CDR3 reads CAWSADSSYEQYF. The CDR3 nucleotides are TGTGCCTGGAGTGCCGACAGTTCCTACGAGCAGTACTTC.

The chain uses TRBV7-9 and TRBJ2-7; 9 bases agree with TRBD1. The CDR3 is 16 residues long. CDR1 SEHNR and CDR2 FQNEAQ come from the germline V gene (reference sequence). The ends lost 5 bases at V and 7 bases at J; junction bases unmatched: 15. For the CDR3, the DNA is TGTGCCAGCAGCCCCGGACAGGGGAAAGAGGTGTGGGAGCAGTACTTC. Protein sequence: CASSPGQGKEVWEQYF. The full variable domain, rest sourced from reference TRBV7-9 and TRBJ2-7, is DTGVSQNPRHKITKRGQNVTFRCDPISEHNRLYWYRQTLGQGPEFLTYFQNEAQLEKSRLLSDRFSAERPKGSFSTLEIQRTEQGDSAMYLCASSPGQGKEVWEQYFGPGTRLTVT.

This chain links TRBV6-4 with TRBJ1-1, with unresolved D. CDR3 length: 13 amino acids. CDR1 is MRHNA, CDR2 SNTAGT, per germline. V lost 0 bases and J 1 base, leaving 3 bases between the germline ends. CDR3 sequence (DNA): TGTGCCAGCAGTGACTCAGAGAACACTGAAGCTTTCTTT. Translation gives CASSDSENTEAFF.

The rearrangement joins TRBV29-1 to TRBJ2-1, with TRBD1 matching 9 bases. V lost 2 bases, J lost 5 bases, and 7 bases stayed unmatched. Germline CDR1 SQVTM, CDR2 ANQGSEA. The CDR3 consists of 15 residues. CDR3 coding DNA: TGCAGCGTTGAAACGGGACAGGGCCTCAACAATGAGCAGTTCTTC. It codes for CSVETGQGLNNEQFF.

The chain links TRBV9 to TRBJ1-2; TRBD1 agrees at 8 bases. V lost 1 base to trimming and J lost 8 bases; unmatched junction nucleotides: 4. The length of the CDR3 is 13 residues. Germline CDR1 reads SGDLS; CDR2 reads YYNGEE. CDR3 sequence: CASSVSGQGGYTF. The CDR3 bases are TGTGCCAGCAGCGTATCAGGACAGGGCGGCTACACCTTC.

The chain couples TRBV19 to TRBJ1-6, with 9 bases fitting TRBD1. The CDR3 is made up of 15 amino acids. From germline, CDR1 is LNHDA and CDR2 SQIVND (reference sequence). V was clipped by 6 bases and J by 8 bases; unmatched bases: 8. The CDR3 nucleotides read TGTGCCAGTAGCAAAGGACAGGGGTTAGATTCACCCCTCCACTTT. Its translation is CASSKGQGLDSPLHF.

In this sample, this clone turned up a few times. This rearrangement joins TRBV2 to TRBJ2-1; TRBD1 matches at 9 bases. Germline loops: CDR1 SNHLY, CDR2 FYNNEI. Trimming at V came to 7 bases and at J to 3 bases, leaving 16 bases not matched to a gene. This CDR3 contains 18 residues. Written as DNA, the CDR3 is TGTGCCAGCACCATGTACCGAACCCGGGACAGGGACTACAATGAGCAGTTCTTC. Amino acids: CASTMYRTRDRDYNEQFF.

This sequence joins TRBV9 and TRBJ2-1; TRBD1 agrees at 9 bases. With 4 bases clipped from V and 6 bases from J, the junction kept 2 bases outside the gene matches. The germline V gene has CDR1 SGDLS and CDR2 YYNGEE. This CDR3 is built from 13 residues. The CDR3 reads CASSSGQGNEQFF. CDR3 sequence (DNA): TGTGCCAGCAGCTCGGGACAGGGCAATGAGCAGTTCTTC.

V usage is TRBV4-3 and J usage is TRBJ2-7; tentatively, D is TRBD2 (5 bases). This CDR3 has 14 amino acids. CDR1 is LGHNA, CDR2 YSLEER, per germline. The V gene lost 2 bases and the J gene lost 3 bases, with 11 bases spanning the gap. The CDR3 sequence is CASSQHSGGYEQYF. The CDR3 DNA is TGCGCCAGCAGCCAACACAGCGGTGGCTACGAGCAGTACTTC.

This clone was counted once. The J gene is TRBJ2-4, the V gene TRBV30; D may be TRBD1 (5 bases). Trimming removed 0 bases from V and 8 bases from J, with 11 bases in between. Germline V gene sequence: CDR1 GTSNPN, CDR2 SVGIG (reference sequence). The CDR3 has 13 residues. CDR3 sequence (DNA): TGTGCCTGGAGTGTACAGGTTGGAGACATTCAGTACTTC. This sequence encodes CAWSVQVGDIQYF.

With respect to this clone: Other nucleotide sequences from this sample produce the same CDR3. The chain employs TRBV9 and TRBJ2-2, with no clear D. Germline V gene lookup returns CDR1 SGDLS and CDR2 YYNGEE. V was shortened by 3 bases and J by 5 bases, with 2 bases between the two germline ends. The CDR3 loop spans 11 amino acids. This CDR3 reads CASSATGELFF. DNA of the CDR3: TGTGCCAGCAGCGCAACCGGGGAGCTGTTTTTT.